This section outlines one T cell receptor (beta chain) sequence together with its context. Antigen unknown. This sample stems from a study of molecular identifiers for immune sequencing clone quantification. Turning to the study itself: Split five ways in replicates, RNA from approximately 20,000 or 100,000 naive CD8 cells had four portions sequenced.

The CDR3 sequence is 14 residues long. The germline CDR1 and CDR2 sequences are MDHEN and SYDVKM. With 3 bases clipped from V and 5 bases from J, the junction kept 6 bases outside the gene matches. Study conclusions and caveats: Detecting spiked Jurkat TCR RNA from one cell among about a million naive cells was reportedly possible. Clones carrying above 20 RNA copies accounted for over 98% of effector molecules, under 1% in naive cells.

TCRdb passed the PCR reads through MiXCR, listing each CDR3 protein once. The data hold some 41,000 distinct CDR3 sequences, with approximately 18% observed a single time. This TCR was sampled from a human donor in good health. Some libraries in this study had Jurkat cell RNA spiked in. The sequenced sample was naive CD8+ T cells from blood, with Jurkat cell RNA spiked in. Subset: FACS-sorted CD8+CD4-CCR7+CD45RA+ naive T cells. The rearrangement joins TRBV28 to TRBJ2-5, with 7 bases fitting TRBD2. CDR3 in DNA: TGTGCCAGCAGTTTCACGGGAGGAAGTGAGACCCAGTACTTC. It translates to CASSFTGGSETQYF.